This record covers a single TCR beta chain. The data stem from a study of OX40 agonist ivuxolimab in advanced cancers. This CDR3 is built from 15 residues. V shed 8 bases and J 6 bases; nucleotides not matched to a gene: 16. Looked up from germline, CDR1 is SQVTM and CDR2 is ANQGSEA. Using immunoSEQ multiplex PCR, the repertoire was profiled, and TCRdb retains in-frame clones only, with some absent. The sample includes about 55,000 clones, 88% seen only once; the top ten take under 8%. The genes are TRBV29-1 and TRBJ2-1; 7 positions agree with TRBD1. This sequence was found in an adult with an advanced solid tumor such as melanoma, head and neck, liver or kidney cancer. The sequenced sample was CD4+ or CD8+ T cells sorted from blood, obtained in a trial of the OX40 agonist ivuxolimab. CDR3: CSLRMTGTYRNEQFF. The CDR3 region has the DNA TGCAGCCTCCGGATGACAGGGACCTACCGCAATGAGCAGTTCTTC.